Each of the 25 T cell receptor beta chains below was sequenced from the same sample in a study of T-cell reconstitution after alpha-beta-depleted transplantation in children. It was with unique molecular identifiers that the TCRbeta library was prepared. From the PCR reads, TCRdb called clonotypes with MiXCR, one entry per CDR3 protein. The table lists 200,000 to 250,000 distinct CDR3 sequences, under 9.5% of them singletons. Sequenced here: PBMCs from the stem cell graft donor, sampled from the stem cell graft. These receptors originate from a human donor who donated a stem cell graft to a child with acute lymphoblastic leukemia.

In this sample, this clonotype turned up a few times. The gene calls are TRBV20-1 and TRBJ1-5; possibly TRBD1 for D (5 bases). This CDR3 has 14 amino acids. Trimming left V 2 bases short and J 7 bases short, with 15 bases between. Germline V gives CDR1 DFQATT, CDR2 SNEGSKA (reference sequence). The CDR3 reads CSARRGEAYQPQHF. The CDR3 DNA reads as TGCAGTGCTAGACGAGGGGAGGCATACCAGCCCCAGCATTTT.

The rearrangement joins TRBV27 to TRBJ1-6; 10 bases agree with TRBD1. CDR1 MNHEY and CDR2 SMNVEV come from the germline V gene (reference sequence). V was pared by 4 bases and J by 7 bases, with 7 bases of the junction left unmatched. The CDR3 covers 16 residues. The CDR3 is CASSWAGTGDNSPLHF. CDR3 DNA sequence: TGTGCCAGCAGTTGGGCCGGGACAGGGGACAATTCACCCCTCCACTTT.

The chain carries TRBV9 and TRBJ2-1, with 8 nucleotides matching TRBD1. V lost 2 bases and J lost 6; bases outside the gene matches: 7. Per the germline V gene, CDR1 is SGDLS and CDR2 is YYNGEE. CDR3 length: 15 residues. CDR3 in amino acids: CASSVAGGEGNEQFF. In nucleotides, the CDR3 is TGTGCCAGCAGCGTGGCAGGGGGCGAGGGCAATGAGCAGTTCTTC.

At least ten counts were recorded for this clonotype. The CDR3 region has the DNA TGCAGTGCTAGAGCGAACCGGGCCGCCACCGGGGAGCTGTTTTTT. Translating it yields CSARANRAATGELFF. V is TRBV20-1 and J is TRBJ2-2; D is unclear. The V gene lost 1 base and the J gene lost 4 bases, with 13 bases spanning the gap. CDR1 and CDR2 from the germline V gene are DFQATT and SNEGSKA (reference sequence). The CDR3 covers 15 residues.

There are many counts of this clonotype. The chain employs TRBV19 and TRBJ2-7; 9 nucleotides match TRBD1. The CDR3 is made up of 14 amino acids. Germline V gene data show CDR1 as LNHDA and CDR2 as SQIVND (reference sequence). The trim removed 3 bases at V and 5 bases at J, leaving 5 bases unmatched. The CDR3 here is CASSMGQGLDEQYF. CDR3 nucleotide sequence: TGTGCCAGTAGTATGGGACAGGGTCTGGACGAGCAGTACTTC. Full variable domain (missing parts from reference TRBV19 and TRBJ2-7): DGGITQSPKYLFRKEGQNVTLSCEQNLNHDAMYWYRQDPGQGLRLIYYSQIVNDFQKGDIAEGYSVSREKKESFPLTVTSAQKNPTAFYLCASSMGQGLDEQYFGPGTRLTVT.

Many counts were recorded for this clonotype. This rearrangement joins TRBV12-3 or TRBV12-4 to TRBJ2-3; D is uncertain. The CDR3 sequence is 13 residues long. V was cut by 6 bases and J by 3 bases, with 10 bases left in between. CDR3 residues: CASSPGPTDTQYF. The DNA for the CDR3 is TGTGCCAGCAGCCCCGGCCCGACAGATACGCAGTATTTT.

The CDR3 DNA reads as TGTGCCAGCACCCGGGACAGGGGGCTTGGCTACACCTTC. As protein: CASTRDRGLGYTF. The J gene is TRBJ1-2, the V gene TRBV14; 12 bases match TRBD1. CDR3 length: 13 amino acids. V was clipped by 7 bases and J by 7 bases; unmatched bases: 4. The germline CDR1 and CDR2 sequences are SGHDN and FVKESK.

This rearrangement joins TRBV5-1 to TRBJ2-7; D is ambiguous. The CDR3 length is 15 residues. The germline V gene has CDR1 SGHRS and CDR2 YFSETQ. Trimming cost V 3 bases and J 2 bases, with 15 bases left between them. This CDR3 is CASSSNGEPTYEQYF. As DNA, the CDR3 is TGCGCCAGCAGCTCCAACGGCGAGCCCACCTACGAGCAGTACTTC.

This sequence joins TRBV20-1 and TRBJ2-4; D uncertain. Germline CDR1 and CDR2: DFQATT and SNEGSKA (reference sequence). Between the trimmed V and J ends, which lost 3 bases and 12 bases, there was a span of 9 bases. The CDR3 loop spans 10 amino acids. The CDR3 DNA follows: TGCAGTGCTAGGGAATCGGGTCAGTACTTC. Its translation is CSARESGQYF.

This clonotype was seen a few times. The chain is built from TRBV2 and TRBJ1-2; D may be TRBD1 (6 bases). CDR3 length: 15 amino acids. V gave up 1 base and J gave up 5 bases, with 14 bases separating them. Germline lookup yields CDR1 SNHLY and CDR2 FYNNEI. The CDR3 protein is CASSEGVGQEYGYTF. For the CDR3, the DNA is TGTGCCAGCAGTGAAGGTGTGGGACAAGAGTATGGCTACACCTTC.

This clonotype was detected a few times. The CDR3 nucleotides are TGCAGCGTTGAACCCCAGGGGGCAGGGGGGCTCTATGGCTACACCTTC. Protein product: CSVEPQGAGGLYGYTF. The chain combines TRBV29-1 with TRBJ1-2, with TRBD1 matching over 8 bases. The J segment lost 4 bases and the V segment lost 2 bases, leaving 12 bases of the junction unmatched. Germline V gene lookup returns CDR1 SQVTM and CDR2 ANQGSEA. The CDR3 consists of 16 residues.

The chain links TRBV6-4 to TRBJ1-2; 10 bases agree with TRBD1. The V segment lost 4 bases and the J segment 6 bases; nucleotides outside the gene matches: 5. Germline V gives CDR1 MRHNA, CDR2 SNTAGT. This CDR3 is 14 amino acids long. CDR3 sequence reads: CASSAQTGGHGYTF. As DNA, the CDR3 is TGTGCCAGCAGTGCCCAGACAGGGGGCCATGGCTACACCTTC.

CDR3 region: CASRATGQGTGANVLTF. The CDR3 DNA reads as TGTGCCAGCAGAGCAACGGGACAGGGAACTGGGGCCAACGTCCTGACTTTC. The gene calls are TRBV27 and TRBJ2-6; 9 positions agree with TRBD1. After removal of 6 bases from V and 2 bases from J, the junction contained 8 bases not matched to a gene. The germline V gene encodes CDR1 MNHEY and CDR2 SMNVEV (reference sequence). The CDR3 totals 17 residues. Drawing the rest from reference TRBV27 and TRBJ2-6, the complete variable domain is EAQVTQNPRYLITVTGKKLTVTCSQNMNHEYMSWYRQDPGLGLRQIYYSMNVEVTDKGDVPEGYKVSRKEKRNFPLILESPSPNQTSLYFCASRATGQGTGANVLTFGAGSRLTVL.

This clonotype was detected ten times or more. V usage is TRBV20-1 and J usage is TRBJ2-5; unclear D gene. Germline V gene sequence: CDR1 DFQATT, CDR2 SNEGSKA (reference sequence). V was trimmed by 3 bases and J by 2 bases, leaving 10 bases between them. The CDR3 extends over 13 amino acids. The CDR3 protein is CSASNLGQETQYF. The CDR3 DNA sequence: TGCAGTGCTAGCAACCTAGGTCAAGAGACCCAGTACTTC.

This clonotype was observed many times. V is TRBV5-1 and J is TRBJ2-1; perhaps TRBD1 as D (6 bases). The CDR3 is 14 amino acids. Between the trimmed V and J ends, which lost 0 bases and 12 bases, there was a span of 16 bases. CDR1 and CDR2 from the germline V gene are SGHRS and YFSETQ. The DNA for the CDR3 is TGCGCCAGCAGCTTGGAACAGGGTCTTCTATGGCAGTTCTTC. Translating gives CASSLEQGLLWQFF.

In its sample, this clonotype was seen many times. The rearrangement links TRBV6-2 or TRBV6-3 to TRBJ1-1, with a weak D call TRBD1 (5 bases). CDR1 MNHEY and CDR2 SVGEGT come from the germline V gene. The length of the CDR3 is 14 residues. V lost 2 bases to trimming and J lost 4 bases, with 11 bases between them. The CDR3 protein is CASSYRREGTEAFF. DNA for the CDR3: TGTGCCAGCAGTTACCGCAGGGAGGGCACTGAAGCTTTCTTT.

This clonotype was recorded many times. The chain uses TRBV5-4 and TRBJ2-5, with TRBD2 as a possible D gene (5 bases). The germline V gene encodes CDR1 SGHNT and CDR2 YYREEE (reference sequence). The V end lost 4 bases, the J end lost 1 base, and 11 bases lay between the germline ends. This CDR3 region has 14 residues. The CDR3 DNA follows: TGTGCCAGCAGCACAGCACTAGTCCAAGAGACCCAGTACTTC. It is translated as CASSTALVQETQYF.

This clonotype was counted ten times or more. This sequence joins TRBV3-1 and TRBJ2-3; 7 nucleotides match TRBD1. This CDR3 comprises 16 residues. The junction had 4 bases not matched to a gene; V was cut back by 1 base and J by 0 bases. Per the germline V gene, CDR1 is LGHDT and CDR2 is YNNKEL (reference sequence). CDR3 sequence (DNA): TGTGCCAGCAGCCAAGGCAGGGGGTGGAGCACAGATACGCAGTATTTT. Residues: CASSQGRGWSTDTQYF.

This clonotype was counted only a few times. The chain joins TRBV11-2 to TRBJ2-5; 8 bases fit TRBD1. Germline assignment: CDR1 SGHAT and CDR2 FQNNGV. This CDR3 has 13 amino acids. The V segment lost 5 bases and the J segment 5 bases; nucleotides outside the gene matches: 4. CDR3 amino acids: CASSPRDRETQYF. DNA for the CDR3: TGTGCCAGCAGCCCCCGGGACAGGGAGACCCAGTACTTC. Combining the CDR3 with reference TRBV11-2 and TRBJ2-5 gives the whole variable domain EAGVAQSPRYKIIEKRQSVAFWCNPISGHATLYWYQQILGQGPKLLIQFQNNGVVDDSQLPKDRFSAERLKGVDSTLKIQPAKLEDSAVYLCASSPRDRETQYFGPGTRLLVL.

This clonotype was counted many times. The rearrangement links TRBV7-9 to TRBJ2-5, with no clear D. The CDR3 length is 11 residues. Germline V lookup: CDR1 SEHNR, CDR2 FQNEAQ (reference sequence). V was clipped by 5 bases and J by 1 base, with 2 bases between them. CDR3 nucleotides: TGTGCCAGCAGCCGCCAAGAGACCCAGTACTTC. It yields the protein CASSRQETQYF.

This clonotype has just a few counts. The rearrangement uses TRBV12-3 or TRBV12-4 and TRBJ1-1; D is possibly TRBD1 (6 bases). The CDR3 has 13 residues. V was shortened by 8 bases and J by 1 base, with 11 bases between the two germline ends. The CDR3 protein is CASEWGPNTEAFF. CDR3 in DNA: TGTGCCAGCGAGTGGGGGCCGAACACTGAAGCTTTCTTT.

Comment on this clonotype: The conserved final phenylalanine or tryptophan is absent from the CDR3, which likely points to a read error. V usage is TRBV29-1 and J usage is TRBJ1-4; TRBD1 might be the D (5 bases). The V end was cut by 5 bases, the J end by 2 bases, with 30 bases between. Looked up from germline, CDR1 is SQVTM and CDR2 is ANQGSEA. This CDR3 comprises 20 residues. CDR3: CSVIGTGTSSHMITNEKLFL. The CDR3 DNA is TGCAGCGTTATTGGGACCGGGACCTCGTCACATATGATCACTAATGAAAAACTGTTTTTA.

This clonotype was picked up many times. The chain joins TRBV10-1 to TRBJ1-1; 8 bases match TRBD1. V shed 8 bases and J 0 bases; nucleotides not matched to a gene: 2. The length of the CDR3 is 13 residues. Looked up from germline, CDR1 is WNHNN and CDR2 is SYGVQD (reference sequence). The CDR3 region is CASRTGMNTEAFF. DNA of the CDR3: TGCGCCAGCCGGACAGGGATGAACACTGAAGCTTTCTTT.

In this sample, this clonotype turned up a few times. V is TRBV7-9 and J is TRBJ2-4; possible D gene TRBD2, 6 bases. CDR1 and CDR2 from the germline V gene are SEHNR and FQNEAQ (reference sequence). This CDR3 has 16 amino acids. Trimming removed 3 bases from V and 0 bases from J, with 12 bases in between. The CDR3 sequence: CASSFGWEVAKNIQYF. CDR3 in DNA: TGTGCCAGCAGCTTTGGTTGGGAGGTAGCCAAAAACATTCAGTACTTC.

The V and J genes are TRBV6-1 and TRBJ1-1; no definite D call. Germline assignment: CDR1 MNHNS and CDR2 SASEGT. The ends were cut back, 6 bases at V and 0 bases at J, with 8 bases in the middle. The CDR3 contains 13 residues. The CDR3 DNA is TGTGCCAGCAGGGATGGAGTGAACACTGAAGCTTTCTTT. Its translation: CASRDGVNTEAFF.